This T cell receptor (beta chain) was obtained from a study of T cell repertoires in cytomegalovirus infection. V dropped 4 bases and J dropped 5; count of bases not matched to a gene: 16. The length of the CDR3 is 18 residues. The germline CDR1 and CDR2 sequences are MGHRA and YSYEKL. Concerning this clonotype itself: Its antigen is unknown.

TCRdb analysed the reads with MiXCR anew, one entry per CDR3 protein. The table has 900,000 to 950,000 distinct CDR3 sequences, roughly 30% seen once; the top ten hold over 12%. Sequenced here: cultured CD8+ T cells from PBMCs, sampled from culture after CMV antigen stimulation. This chain links TRBV4-1 with TRBJ2-3, with 9 bases that match TRBD2. The sequence was collected from a human donor in good health (CMV status not recorded). Some clones in this sample may be carry-over from other donors' samples. As DNA, the CDR3 is TGCGCCAGCAGCCCGTCTTTAGGCGGGGGGGCCAGGAAAGATACGCAGTATTTT. The encoded protein is CASSPSLGGGARKDTQYF.